The 18 T cell receptor beta chains presented below share a single source sample, sequenced in a study of OX40 agonist ivuxolimab in advanced cancers. Sequenced by immunoSEQ multiplex PCR; TCRdb stores in-frame clones only, minus some. The sample has approximately 94,000 clones, about 89% seen once. The material sequenced was CD4+ or CD8+ T cells sorted from blood, taken in a trial of the OX40 agonist ivuxolimab. These TCRs come from an adult with an advanced solid tumor such as melanoma, head and neck, liver or kidney cancer.

The V call is TRBV27, the J call TRBJ2-7; 7 nucleotides line up with TRBD1. Trimming at V came to 6 bases and at J to 3 bases, leaving 2 bases not matched to a gene. The V gene's germline CDR1 is MNHEY and CDR2 SMNVEV (reference sequence). The length of the CDR3 is 12 residues. CDR3 DNA: TGTGCCAGCAGAGGACAGGTCTACGAGCAGTACTTC. It yields the protein CASRGQVYEQYF.

This clone has a single count. This sequence joins TRBV6-5 and TRBJ1-4; 8 bases match TRBD1. This CDR3 has 14 amino acids. V lost 5 bases to trimming and J lost 3 bases; unmatched junction nucleotides: 2. Germline loops: CDR1 MNHEY, CDR2 SVGAGI. The DNA for the CDR3 is TGTGCCAGCAGTATGACAGGGGCTAATGAAAAACTGTTTTTT. This sequence encodes CASSMTGANEKLFF.

This clone was seen once. The chain uses TRBV30 and TRBJ2-1; no firm D call. Germline CDR1 and CDR2: GTSNPN and SVGIG (reference sequence). This CDR3 is 13 amino acids long. V gave up 2 bases and J gave up 9 bases, with 14 bases separating them. The CDR3 region has the DNA TGTGCCTGGAGTCCGTTGGGGTTCGGTGAGCAGTTCTTC. Protein: CAWSPLGFGEQFF.

The V and J genes are TRBV29-1 and TRBJ2-1, with 14 bases lining up with TRBD2. In germline, CDR1 is SQVTM, CDR2 ANQGSEA. The CDR3 sequence is 16 residues long. The J segment lost 0 bases and the V segment lost 7 bases, leaving 5 bases of the junction unmatched. CDR3 nucleotide sequence: TGCAGCGGTGGGACTAGCGGGAGCATCTCCTACAATGAGCAGTTCTTC. It is translated as CSGGTSGSISYNEQFF.

V and J are TRBV7-7 and TRBJ2-7; D unclear. Trimming left V 0 bases short and J 0 bases short, with 9 bases between. The germline gives CDR1 SSHAT, CDR2 FNYEAQ (reference sequence). The CDR3 has 15 amino acids. DNA of the CDR3: TGTGCCAGCAGCTTAGCTTTAGGGCCCTCCTACGAGCAGTACTTC. Protein product: CASSLALGPSYEQYF.

This clone was observed a few times. The chain uses TRBV6-1 and TRBJ1-5; no firm D call. CDR3 size: 15 residues. Trimming took 0 bases from V and 2 from J, leaving 8 bases between them. Per germline, CDR1 MNHNS and CDR2 SASEGT. CDR3 amino acids: CASSEAVRGNQPQHF. CDR3 DNA: TGTGCCAGCAGTGAAGCAGTCCGGGGCAATCAGCCCCAGCATTTT.

The CDR3 nucleotides read TGTGCCAGTAGTACTGGACCGAGCTCCTACAATGAGCAGTTCTTC. It is translated as CASSTGPSSYNEQFF. The rearrangement joins TRBV19 to TRBJ2-1, with D unclear. The V gene lost 4 bases and the J gene lost 0 bases, with 10 bases spanning the gap. The CDR3 has 15 residues. The germline gives CDR1 LNHDA, CDR2 SQIVND (reference sequence).

This clone was detected only once. The chain uses TRBV29-1 and TRBJ2-1, with 7 bases fitting TRBD2. This CDR3 spans 14 amino acids. The germline CDR1 and CDR2 sequences are SQVTM and ANQGSEA. V shed 2 bases, J shed 12 bases, and the junction held 13 bases outside the gene matches. The CDR3 protein is CSVELLAEGRRQFF. DNA for the CDR3: TGCAGCGTTGAATTGCTAGCGGAGGGAAGACGGCAGTTCTTC.

The chain has TRBV25-1 and TRBJ1-1; the match to TRBD1 covers 7 bases. V lost 5 bases and J lost 4; bases outside the gene matches: 4. The CDR3 runs to 13 residues. Per germline, CDR1 MGHDK and CDR2 SYGVNS. The CDR3 sequence: CASSYPGGTEAFF. The CDR3 DNA is TGTGCCAGCAGTTACCCAGGGGGCACTGAAGCTTTCTTT.

J is TRBJ1-6 and V is TRBV5-4; no clear D. The CDR3 is made up of 15 amino acids. The germline V and J ends were trimmed by 1 base and 8 bases, with 13 bases remaining between them. Germline V gene lookup returns CDR1 SGHNT and CDR2 YYREEE (reference sequence). CDR3 nucleotide sequence: TGTGCCAGCAGCTTGCGGCCAGAGAGCTATTCACCCCTCCACTTT. Translating gives CASSLRPESYSPLHF. The full variable domain, rest sourced from reference TRBV5-4 and TRBJ1-6, is ETGVTQSPTHLIKTRGQQVTLRCSSQSGHNTVSWYQQALGQGPQFIFQYYREEENGRGNFPPRFSGLQFPNYSSELNVNALELDDSALYLCASSLRPESYSPLHFGNGTRLTVT.

V and J are TRBV7-2 and TRBJ2-3, with a tentative D call TRBD2 (5 bases). There are 15 residues in the CDR3. Germline V gives CDR1 SGHTA, CDR2 FQGNSA. V was trimmed by 2 bases and J by 1 base, leaving 10 bases between them. DNA of the CDR3: TGTGCCAGCAGCTTAAGCGGAACAGGCACAGATACGCAGTATTTT. This gives the protein CASSLSGTGTDTQYF.

This chain joins TRBV5-1 and TRBJ1-4, with TRBD1 matching over 7 bases. Germline V CDR1 and CDR2: SGHRS, YFSETQ. Trimming cost V 4 bases and J 5 bases; bases outside gene matches: 8. The CDR3 sequence is 15 residues long. In nucleotides, the CDR3 is TGCGCCAGCAGCCCACAGACAGGGTGGAATGAAAAACTGTTTTTT. Translation gives CASSPQTGWNEKLFF.

This clone was detected once. This chain joins TRBV6-5 and TRBJ1-3, with D tentatively TRBD1 (5 bases). CDR3 length: 14 residues. Trimming stripped 5 bases from V and 4 bases from J, with 12 bases between. The germline CDR1 and CDR2 sequences are MNHEY and SVGAGI. The CDR3 here is CASSRLGVGNTIYF. The CDR3 DNA reads as TGTGCCAGCAGTCGTCTGGGGGTCGGAAACACCATATATTTT.

This chain connects TRBV5-1 to TRBJ1-4; TRBD1 matches 9 bases. The germline V gene has CDR1 SGHRS and CDR2 YFSETQ. The length of the CDR3 is 18 residues. V lost 0 bases, J lost 7 bases, and 13 bases stayed unmatched. CDR3 amino acids: CASSLAATGGTGFEKLFF. The DNA for the CDR3 is TGCGCCAGCAGCTTGGCTGCAACCGGAGGGACAGGGTTTGAAAAACTGTTTTTT.

The rearrangement uses TRBV12-5 and TRBJ2-3; 7 bases are a match to TRBD1. Germline assignment: CDR1 LGHNT and CDR2 FRNRAP. The CDR3 has 13 amino acids. V trimming: 4 bases; J trimming: 6 bases; junction bases outside the gene matches: 4. The CDR3 here is CASGWTGRDTQYF. The CDR3 DNA reads as TGTGCTAGTGGTTGGACAGGACGGGATACGCAGTATTTT.

This rearrangement joins TRBV5-6 to TRBJ2-7, with 10 bases aligning to TRBD1. CDR3 length: 15 residues. Trimming removed 4 bases from V and 4 bases from J; junction bases left unmatched: 8. Germline V gives CDR1 SGHDT, CDR2 YYEEEE. As DNA, the CDR3 is TGTGCCAGCAGCGGGTCCGGGACAGGGGCATACGAGCAGTACTTC. Its protein product is CASSGSGTGAYEQYF.

V gene TRBV27 combines with J gene TRBJ1-1; D call uncertain. The CDR3 covers 13 residues. V was clipped by 6 bases and J by 1 base, with 9 bases between them. Germline-derived CDR1 and CDR2 are MNHEY and SMNVEV (reference sequence). The CDR3 sequence is CASRVKRNTEAFF. In DNA form, the CDR3 reads TGTGCCAGCAGGGTGAAAAGGAACACTGAAGCTTTCTTT.

This clone was observed a single time. The chain is built from TRBV29-1 and TRBJ2-1; TRBD2 agrees at 7 bases. CDR3 size: 14 residues. CDR1 is SQVTM and CDR2 is ANQGSEA in the germline V gene. V dropped 3 bases and J dropped 5; count of bases not matched to a gene: 7. The CDR3 sequence is CSVDMGGQHNEQFF. The CDR3 DNA is TGCAGCGTTGATATGGGAGGGCAGCACAATGAGCAGTTCTTC.